This TCR beta chain stems from a study of T cells in Graves' hyperthyroidism and ophthalmopathy (dated by TCRdb to about 2019). Concerning the study at large: Peripheral blood samples were taken at the time of initial diagnosis, prior to any treatment. To identify distinguishing TCR V-J signatures, a discovery cohort of around 100 patients was used, comprising 40 to 45 with Graves' ophthalmopathy and around 57 with stable Graves' hyperthyroidism. Whether ophthalmopathy could be predicted prospectively was tested in an independent validation cohort made up of approximately 19 hyperthyroidism patients plus 17 patients who later progressed to ophthalmopathy. For training and testing, the 100 or so patients in the discovery cohort were randomly divided in a 7:3 ratio. Thyroid tissue and blood T-cell repertoires from roughly 6 Graves' hyperthyroidism patients were also compared in the study. After blood sampling, hyperthyroidism patients were treated with methimazole at a starting dose of 30 mg daily, and ophthalmopathy patients were treated with high-dose intravenous methylprednisolone. According to the paper, TCR Vbeta CDR3 sequencing was carried out on some 130 peripheral blood samples, which came from 40 to 45 ophthalmopathy, around 75 hyperthyroidism and approximately 17 progressor patients. Study-wide conclusions, independent of this receptor: Most expanded thyroid clonotypes (frequency above 0.001) were also detected in blood, a finding suggesting that blood repertoires may reflect thyroid immune responses. In cross-validation, a model built on a 13 V-J signature told ophthalmopathy apart from stable hyperthyroidism with roughly 87% sensitivity and around 83% specificity, and in testing the same model reached 80%/75%. In validation, the model predicted progression to ophthalmopathy with around 71% sensitivity and roughly 72% specificity, a median of about 6.7 months before onset. No statistical method was used to fix the sample size in advance, and group allocation was not hidden from the investigators.

Stable Graves' hyperthyroidism was defined as the absence of progression to ophthalmopathy over 18 months of follow-up. Hyperthyroidism patients were newly diagnosed, had a disease duration of under 2 months, and were aged 18 to 65 years. Patients with uncontrolled infections, other autoimmune diseases, pregnancy or lactation were excluded. Diagnoses were based on clinical symptoms, serum thyroxine and TRAb, thyroid ultrasound and orbital computed tomography. PBMCs were separated from under 11 ml of fresh peripheral blood using Ficoll-Paque density gradient centrifugation. Total RNA was extracted with Trizol reagent, and quality was checked on an Agilent 2100 Bioanalyzer. This clonotype was seen more than once but under ten times. The antigen it binds to is not known. No base quality information exists; no much larger clone differs at one position. Amplification of TCR beta CDR3 regions was carried out from RNA transcripts. The TCR CDR3 was subjected to a first round of RT-PCR using the HTBI primer set and the Qiagen OneStep RT-PCR kit. The libraries were constructed in a second round of multiplex PCR and then size-selected and purified. Sequencing of the libraries was done on an Illumina HiSeq2000 using paired-end 100 bp reads. The paper's processing steps were these. Raw data were processed with SOAPnuke, discarding reads with adapters, uncalled bases, mean Phred below 15, or no exact constant-primer or identifier match. High-quality paired reads were merged using COPE v1.2.5, and each unique nucleotide sequence was defined as a clonotype. MiTCR v1.1 was used to align the clonotypes against IMGT TRBV, TRBD and TRBJ reference segments. Analysis was restricted to V-J combinations with a frequency above 0.0001, which covered roughly 99% of repertoires. The TCS score was defined as F50 (clonal expansion) divided by E x V (chaos), with BLOSUM62-based TCRdist calculated between CDR3 peptides within each V-J. Welch's t-statistics and random forest reduced 450 to 600 V-J features to fewer than 15, which were used in a naive Bayes classifier (R e1071). Thyroid-blood repertoire similarity was quantified with the Morisita-Horn index. In TCRdb, the public reads were trimmed at Q25 with fastp and aligned with MiXCR, with productive beta chains retained. Duplicate CDR3 protein sequences are folded into a single record with the most common DNA and genes. The V and J calls, along with clone size, are taken from TCRdb and not from the paper's own processing. The sample includes nearly 750,000 distinct CDR3 sequences, with roughly a third observed a single time. The ten largest account for roughly 30% of the sample.

Sequenced material: blood. This clonotype was obtained from a woman aged 40 to 50 with Graves' hyperthyroidism.

The DNA sequence is TGTGCCAGCAGTTACGAGCGGGGGGTCTACGAGCAGTACTTC. It translates as CASSYERGVYEQYF. In this chain, TRBV12-3 or TRBV12-4 is recombined with TRBJ2-7; TRBD2 matches 9 bases in the middle. Taken from cysteine to phenylalanine, the CDR3 has 14 residues. Only the CDR3 region is kept as DNA, spanning 42 bases read in frame from base 1. V and J are trimmed by 4 bases and 3 bases, and the gene matches miss 4 bases of the junction.